Listed below are T cell receptor beta chains from one sample, sequenced in a study of CD8 T cells in ankylosing spondylitis. TCRdb re-called the 5' RACE reads through MiXCR, storing one row per CDR3 protein. The sample yields about 130,000 distinct CDR3 sequences, about 6.7% seen once. The sample comprised blood, either unsorted or a sorted T cell fraction (not recorded which). Receptor source: a female donor with ankylosing spondylitis or in good health (not recorded which). The CDR3 runs from the conserved cysteine through the conserved F or W. Fields, in order: D gene, J gene, V gene, CDR3 protein. D genes are given only for firm matches.

D: TRBD2
J: TRBJ2-1
V: TRBV5-1
CDR3: CASSLGGSGGLNEQFF

D: -
J: TRBJ2-7
V: TRBV2
CDR3: CASSTDLFYEQYF

D: -
J: TRBJ1-4
V: TRBV29-1
CDR3: CSVGQLGTTNEKLFF

D: -
J: TRBJ2-7
V: TRBV29-1
CDR3: CSVAGPWAGNEQYF

D: -
J: TRBJ1-5
V: TRBV9
CDR3: CASRQNQPQHF

D: -
J: TRBJ1-2
V: TRBV6-5
CDR3: CASSYSSMKSYGYTF

D: TRBD1
J: TRBJ1-1
V: TRBV6-5
CDR3: CASSFQGELNTEAFF

D: -
J: TRBJ2-2
V: TRBV3-1
CDR3: CASSPTQGGDTGELFF

D: -
J: TRBJ1-2
V: TRBV5-1
CDR3: CASSTERGNYGYTF

D: -
J: TRBJ1-6
V: TRBV7-2
CDR3: CASSLTGASSPLHF

D: TRBD1
J: TRBJ2-5
V: TRBV5-1
CDR3: CASSSPGQGGTQYF

D: -
J: TRBJ2-6
V: TRBV20-1
CDR3: CSAPHAHPGANVLTF

D: -
J: TRBJ1-2
V: TRBV7-2
CDR3: CASSPKEARQFLYGYTF

D: TRBD1
J: TRBJ1-5
V: TRBV3-1
CDR3: CAISPMGGDRGRNQPQHF

D: -
J: TRBJ1-5
V: TRBV20-1
CDR3: CSAEGSTLSLPQHF

D: TRBD2
J: TRBJ2-1
V: TRBV7-9
CDR3: CASSSISGGANEQFF

D: TRBD1
J: TRBJ2-2
V: TRBV7-2
CDR3: CASSLRDRSTGELFF

D: -
J: TRBJ2-7
V: TRBV5-1
CDR3: CASSLGPALNYEQYF

D: -
J: TRBJ2-7
V: TRBV12-3/TRBV12-4
CDR3: CASSLGTGAYEQYF

D: -
J: TRBJ2-3
V: TRBV18
CDR3: CASSPQSLATDTQYF

D: TRBD1
J: TRBJ1-1
V: TRBV27
CDR3: CASSLFFLNRDRGHNTEAFF

D: -
J: TRBJ2-7
V: TRBV28
CDR3: CASTLSRDSSYEQYF

D: TRBD1
J: TRBJ2-7
V: TRBV10-3
CDR3: CAIARTGESYEQYF

D: -
J: TRBJ2-2
V: TRBV7-3
CDR3: CASSISRAGELFF

D: -
J: TRBJ1-5
V: TRBV6-1
CDR3: CASSGDVLAGNQPQHF

D: TRBD1
J: TRBJ1-6
V: TRBV5-1
CDR3: CASSLETGESPLHF

D: -
J: TRBJ2-2
V: TRBV4-2
CDR3: CASSREEGIAGELFF

D: -
J: TRBJ1-3
V: TRBV7-2
CDR3: CASSLEAAAGNTIYF

D: -
J: TRBJ2-7
V: TRBV12-5
CDR3: CASGLIYEQYF

D: -
J: TRBJ2-5
V: TRBV7-6
CDR3: CASSPDRWEETQYF

D: -
J: TRBJ2-3
V: TRBV7-2
CDR3: CTSSLGTDTQYF

D: TRBD1
J: TRBJ1-3
V: TRBV20-1
CDR3: CSARMTGAGNTIYF

D: TRBD1
J: TRBJ1-5
V: TRBV20-1
CDR3: CSASQGAGQPQHF

D: TRBD1
J: TRBJ1-2
V: TRBV5-6
CDR3: CASSLPGQGERGYTF

D: TRBD1
J: TRBJ1-5
V: TRBV20-1
CDR3: CSARGPRQGYDQPQHF

D: TRBD2
J: TRBJ2-3
V: TRBV20-1
CDR3: CSARPLSGVSVFTDTQYF

D: -
J: TRBJ2-7
V: TRBV12-3/TRBV12-4
CDR3: CASTYSGPSREQYF

D: -
J: TRBJ1-1
V: TRBV3-1
CDR3: CASSPQGVWTEAFF

D: -
J: TRBJ2-2
V: TRBV6-5
CDR3: CASSYSGETGELFF

D: TRBD1
J: TRBJ1-5
V: TRBV5-1
CDR3: CASSLVGGDQPQHF

D: TRBD1
J: TRBJ2-7
V: TRBV18
CDR3: CASSPEVPRDRASIEQYF